The present entry profiles one T cell receptor (beta chain) with its context. Its antigen is not known. This record comes from a study of T cell repertoires in cytomegalovirus infection. Study as a whole: Peptides in the study included HLA-C-restricted and HLA-B-restricted CMV epitopes. Both a matching HLA type and CMV infection were indicated by public TCR beta signatures. Whole-study findings and limits: CMV-specific HLA-C-restricted TCR beta clonotypes dominated the ex vivo response.

Looked up from germline, CDR1 is MDHEN and CDR2 is SYDVKM. This CDR3 is 11 amino acids long. Trimming removed 6 bases at V and 10 bases at J, with 7 bases between. TCRdb processed the reads anew with MiXCR; each CDR3 protein has one entry. The table shows approximately 730,000 distinct CDR3 sequences, with around a third occurring only once. The chain is built from TRBV28 and TRBJ1-6, with D unclear. The source material was cultured PBMCs, sampled from culture after CMV antigen stimulation. This clonotype was obtained from a human donor in good health (CMV status not recorded). Some clones in this sample may be carry-over from other donors' samples. In DNA form, the CDR3 reads TGTGCCAGCAGCCATGGATCACCCCTCCACTTT. This gives the protein CASSHGSPLHF. The whole variable domain, remainder taken from reference TRBV28 and TRBJ1-6, is DVKVTQSSRYLVKRTGEKVFLECVQDMDHENMFWYRQDPGLGLRLIYFSYDVKMKEKGDIPEGYSVSREKKERFSLILESASTNQTSMYLCASSHGSPLHFGNGTRLTVT.